These 12 T cell receptor beta chains were sequenced from one sample in a study of cytomegalovirus exposure and HLA in healthy donors. With 60 Vbeta and 13 Jbeta primers, the PCR was carried out. Generated by immunoSEQ multiplex PCR, the TCRdb table keeps only in-frame clones and is missing some. The sample yields approximately 190,000 clones, around 86% seen once. The sample was PBMCs. The origin of the receptors is a woman under 30 in good health and CMV-seronegative.

J is TRBJ2-5 and V is TRBV2, with 9 bases fitting TRBD2. The J call may be faulty, since TRBJ2-7 better matches the DNA end. Germline V gene sequence: CDR1 SNHLY, CDR2 FYNNEI. There are 15 residues in the CDR3. The CDR3 nucleotides read TGTGCCAGCACGCTAGCGGGGCATAGCTCCTACGAGCAGTACTTC. Amino acids: CASTLAGHSSYEQYF.

The chain uses TRBV28 and TRBJ1-2; D is perhaps TRBD1 (6 bases). This CDR3 is 14 amino acids long. CDR1 and CDR2 (germline): MDHEN, SYDVKM. V was cut by 6 bases and J by 6 bases, with 17 bases left in between. In DNA, the CDR3 is TGTGCCAGCAGGACAGGCGCCTCCCCCCATGGCTACACCTTC. Translated: CASRTGASPHGYTF.

The chain carries TRBV19 and TRBJ2-6; D is unclear. V was pared by 4 bases and J by 4 bases, with 14 bases between. Germline assignment: CDR1 LNHDA and CDR2 SQIVND (reference sequence). The CDR3 extends over 16 amino acids. The CDR3 region has the DNA TGTGCCAGTAGTAGACCAGGTCGATCCGGGGCCAACGTCCTGACTTTC. Translating it yields CASSRPGRSGANVLTF.

This rearrangement joins TRBV5-4 to TRBJ1-3; D not resolved. From germline, CDR1 is SGHNT and CDR2 YYREEE (reference sequence). This CDR3 comprises 18 residues. Trimming took 2 bases from V and 0 from J, leaving 18 bases between them. CDR3 sequence: CASSFLRSNKRSGNTIYF. CDR3 in DNA: TGTGCCAGCAGCTTTCTAAGGTCGAACAAGCGCTCTGGAAACACCATATATTTT.

The chain links TRBV5-1 to TRBJ1-2, with D unclear. Per the germline V gene, CDR1 is SGHRS and CDR2 is YFSETQ. Trimming cost V 0 bases and J 3 bases, with 9 bases left between them. CDR3 length: 14 residues. In nucleotides, the CDR3 is TGCGCCAGCAGCTTGGACGGCAGCGACTATGGCTACACCTTC. Its protein product is CASSLDGSDYGYTF.

This clone was seen a few times. V is TRBV7-8 and J is TRBJ1-2; D perhaps matches TRBD1 (6 bases). This CDR3 comprises 15 residues. Trimming removed 1 base at V and 3 bases at J, with 12 bases between. Germline-derived CDR1 and CDR2 are SGHVS and FQNEAQ. The CDR3 loop reads CASSLERTGHYGYTF. In nucleotides, the CDR3 is TGTGCCAGCAGCTTAGAGCGTACAGGGCACTATGGCTACACCTTC.

The chain is built from TRBV27 and TRBJ1-1, with a tentative D call TRBD1 (6 bases). Germline values: CDR1 MNHEY, CDR2 SMNVEV (reference sequence). This CDR3 comprises 15 residues. Trimming took off 5 bases at V and 6 bases at J, with 19 bases between the two ends. The DNA for the CDR3 is TGTGCCAGCAGTCCGGGGGGACAATCAGGGGCTGAAGCTTTCTTT. It is translated as CASSPGGQSGAEAFF.

The V and J genes are TRBV6-1 and TRBJ1-2; TRBD1 matches at 10 bases. Germline V gene lookup returns CDR1 MNHNS and CDR2 SASEGT. The CDR3 contains 13 residues. V dropped 10 bases and J dropped 3; count of bases not matched to a gene: 5. The CDR3: CATPTGGYYGYTF. The DNA for the CDR3 is TGTGCCACTCCGACAGGGGGCTACTATGGCTACACCTTC.

The V gene is TRBV4-2, the J gene TRBJ2-3, with D possibly matching TRBD2 (6 bases). The germline V and J ends were trimmed by 1 base and 4 bases, with 9 bases remaining between them. The CDR3 length is 14 residues. Germline V CDR1 and CDR2: LGHNA, YNFKEQ. In DNA, the CDR3 is TGTGCCAGCAGCCAAGGGATAGCGGCAGATACGCAGTATTTT. Translated: CASSQGIAADTQYF.

V gene TRBV7-9 combines with J gene TRBJ2-7; 9 bases fit TRBD1. The CDR3 sequence is 15 residues long. Unmatched junction bases numbered 9, after V lost 4 bases and J lost 5 bases. From germline, CDR1 is SEHNR and CDR2 FQNEAQ (reference sequence). This chain's CDR3 is CASSSFTGGIDEQYF. DNA of the CDR3: TGTGCCAGCAGCTCTTTCACAGGGGGCATCGACGAGCAGTACTTC.

The chain links TRBV28 to TRBJ1-2; TRBD1 is a possible D gene (5 bases). V dropped 2 bases and J dropped 8 bases, with 15 bases sitting between them. CDR3 length equals 14 residues. Germline V gene lookup returns CDR1 MDHEN and CDR2 SYDVKM. The CDR3 bases are TGTGCCAGCAGTTTACAGGCAGGGTTAAGGGGCTACACCTTC. Its translation is CASSLQAGLRGYTF.

This chain uses TRBV5-1 with TRBJ1-2; 9 nucleotides agree with TRBD1. V trimming: 3 bases; J trimming: 7 bases; junction bases outside the gene matches: 4. CDR1 and CDR2 (germline): SGHRS, YFSETQ. CDR3 length equals 13 residues. CDR3 DNA sequence: TGCGCCAGCAGCTCACAGGGGGCGGGTGGCTACACCTTC. This encodes CASSSQGAGGYTF.